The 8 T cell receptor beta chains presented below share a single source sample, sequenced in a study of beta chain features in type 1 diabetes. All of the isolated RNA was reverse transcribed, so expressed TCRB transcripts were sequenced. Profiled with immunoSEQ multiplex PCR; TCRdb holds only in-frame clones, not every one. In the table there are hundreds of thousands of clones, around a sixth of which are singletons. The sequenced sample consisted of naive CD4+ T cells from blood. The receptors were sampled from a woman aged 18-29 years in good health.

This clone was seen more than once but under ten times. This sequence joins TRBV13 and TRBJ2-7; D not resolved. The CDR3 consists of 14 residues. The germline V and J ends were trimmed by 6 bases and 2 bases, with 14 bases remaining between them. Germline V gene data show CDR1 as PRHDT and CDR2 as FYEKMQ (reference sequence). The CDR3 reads CASSLRGATYEQYF. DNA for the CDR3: TGTGCCAGCAGTCTACGCGGTGCGACCTACGAGCAGTACTTC. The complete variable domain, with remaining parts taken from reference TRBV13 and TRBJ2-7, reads AAGVIQSPRHLIKEKRETATLKCYPIPRHDTVYWYQQGPGQDPQFLISFYEKMQSDKGSIPDRFSAQQFSDYHSELNMSSLELGDSALYFCASSLRGATYEQYFGPGTRLTVT.

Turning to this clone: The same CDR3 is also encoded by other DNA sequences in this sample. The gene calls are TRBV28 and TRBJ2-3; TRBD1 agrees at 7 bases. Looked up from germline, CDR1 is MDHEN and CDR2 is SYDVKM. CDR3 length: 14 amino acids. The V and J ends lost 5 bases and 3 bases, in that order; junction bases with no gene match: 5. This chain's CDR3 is CASSLPQGTDTQYF. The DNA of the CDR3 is TGTGCCAGCAGTCTACCACAGGGGACAGATACGCAGTATTTT.

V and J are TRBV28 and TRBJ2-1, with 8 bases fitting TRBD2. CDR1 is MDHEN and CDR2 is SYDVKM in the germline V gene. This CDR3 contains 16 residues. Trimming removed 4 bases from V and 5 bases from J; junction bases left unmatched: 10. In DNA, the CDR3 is TGTGCCAGCAGTTCCCCAGCGGGAGTCGGCCACAATGAGCAGTTCTTC. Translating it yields CASSSPAGVGHNEQFF. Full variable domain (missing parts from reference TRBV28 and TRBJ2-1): DVKVTQSSRYLVKRTGEKVFLECVQDMDHENMFWYRQDPGLGLRLIYFSYDVKMKEKGDIPEGYSVSREKKERFSLILESASTNQTSMYLCASSSPAGVGHNEQFFGPGTRLTVL.

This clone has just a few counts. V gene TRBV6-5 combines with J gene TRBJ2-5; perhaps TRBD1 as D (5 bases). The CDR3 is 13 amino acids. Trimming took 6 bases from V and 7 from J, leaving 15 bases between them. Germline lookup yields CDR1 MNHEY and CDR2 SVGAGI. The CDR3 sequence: CASRVQTQGTQYF. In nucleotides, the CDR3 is TGTGCCAGCAGAGTACAAACTCAGGGGACCCAGTACTTC.

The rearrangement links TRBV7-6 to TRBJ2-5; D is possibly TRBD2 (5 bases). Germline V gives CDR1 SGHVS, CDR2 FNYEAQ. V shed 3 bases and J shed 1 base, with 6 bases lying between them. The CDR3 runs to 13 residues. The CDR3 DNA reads TGTGCCAGCAGCTTGAGCGGCCAAGAGACCCAGTACTTC. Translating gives CASSLSGQETQYF. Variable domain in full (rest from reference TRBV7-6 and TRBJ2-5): GAGVSQSPRYKVTKRGQDVALRCDPISGHVSLYWYRQALGQGPEFLTYFNYEAQQDKSGLPNDRFSAERPEGSISTLTIQRTEQRDSAMYRCASSLSGQETQYFGPGTRLLVL.

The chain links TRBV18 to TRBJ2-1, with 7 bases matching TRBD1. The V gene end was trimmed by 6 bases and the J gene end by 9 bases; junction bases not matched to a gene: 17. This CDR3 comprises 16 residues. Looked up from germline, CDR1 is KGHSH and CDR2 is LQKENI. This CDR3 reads CASSFLRQGGSGEQFF. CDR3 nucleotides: TGTGCCAGCTCCTTTCTCCGACAGGGCGGATCGGGTGAGCAGTTCTTC.

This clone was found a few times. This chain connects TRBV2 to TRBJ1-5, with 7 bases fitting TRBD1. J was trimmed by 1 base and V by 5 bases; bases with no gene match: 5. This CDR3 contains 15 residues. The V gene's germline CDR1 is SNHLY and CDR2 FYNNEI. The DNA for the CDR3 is TGTGCCAGCAGTCGACAGGGAAGGAGCAATCAGCCCCAGCATTTT. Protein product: CASSRQGRSNQPQHF.

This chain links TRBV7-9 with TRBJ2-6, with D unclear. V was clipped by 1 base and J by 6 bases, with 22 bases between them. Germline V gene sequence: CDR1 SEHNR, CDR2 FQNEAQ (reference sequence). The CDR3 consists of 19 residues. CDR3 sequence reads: CASSLGAPLLSLAANVLTF. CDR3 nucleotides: TGTGCCAGCAGCTTAGGAGCCCCTTTACTCTCGCTCGCGGCCAACGTCCTGACTTTC.